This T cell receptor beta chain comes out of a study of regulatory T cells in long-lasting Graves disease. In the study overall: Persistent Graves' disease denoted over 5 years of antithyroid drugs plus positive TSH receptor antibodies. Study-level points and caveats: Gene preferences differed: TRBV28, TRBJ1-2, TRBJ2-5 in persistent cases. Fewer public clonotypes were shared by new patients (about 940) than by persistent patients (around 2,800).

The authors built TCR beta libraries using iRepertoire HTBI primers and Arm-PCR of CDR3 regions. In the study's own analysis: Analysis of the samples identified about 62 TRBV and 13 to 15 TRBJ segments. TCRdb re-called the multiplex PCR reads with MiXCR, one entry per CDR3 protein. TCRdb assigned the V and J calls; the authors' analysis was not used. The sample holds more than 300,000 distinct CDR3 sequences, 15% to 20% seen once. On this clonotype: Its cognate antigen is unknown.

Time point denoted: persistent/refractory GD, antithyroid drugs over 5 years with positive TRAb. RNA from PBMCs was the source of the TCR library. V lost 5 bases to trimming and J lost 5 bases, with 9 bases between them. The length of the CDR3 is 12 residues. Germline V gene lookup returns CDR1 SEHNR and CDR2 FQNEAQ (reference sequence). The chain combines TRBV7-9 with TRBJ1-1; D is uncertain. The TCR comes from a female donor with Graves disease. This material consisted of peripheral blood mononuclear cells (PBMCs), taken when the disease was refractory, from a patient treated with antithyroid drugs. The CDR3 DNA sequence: TGTGCCAGCAGCCCTTGGGAAACTGAAGCTTTCTTT. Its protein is CASSPWETEAFF.